The TCR beta chain under discussion was sequenced for a study of CD8 T cells in Susac syndrome. cDNA came from about 0.46 to 1 ug RNA primed by random hexamers. Amplification of TCR beta CDR3 was carried out by immunoSEQ multiplex PCR, which covered 54 Vbeta and 13 Jbeta segments. From the immunoSEQ multiplex PCR reads, TCRdb called clonotypes with MiXCR, one entry per CDR3 protein. Of roughly 200,000 distinct CDR3 sequences in the sample, approximately 95% were seen once. Trimming shortened V by 1 base and J by 7 bases, and 8 bases separated the two germline ends. Germline loops: CDR1 SGHDN, CDR2 FVKESK. CDR3 length equals 13 residues. On this clonotype: The antigen is undetermined.

Sequencing of TCR beta drew on CD8+ and CD4+ T cells from blood. FACS enriched CD8+ TEMRA cells, while bulk CD8+ and CD4+ were negatively isolated. Study-level results: As the study acknowledged, the number of individuals in its TCR sequencing and HLA analysis was relatively small.

The TCR originated in a human donor with multiple sclerosis. The chain recombines TRBV14 with TRBJ1-5; no clear D gene. Sequenced: CD4+ T cells from PBMCs. The DNA of the CDR3 is TGTGCCAGCAGCCAAGGCCCCTTCCAGCCCCAGCATTTT. Amino acids: CASSQGPFQPQHF.